This entry describes one T cell receptor (beta chain). Its target is unknown. Only in-frame clones appear in the TCRdb table, and some are missing; sequencing was by immunoSEQ multiplex PCR. The data show 150,000 or so clones, roughly 89% seen once. This CDR3 has 15 amino acids. Germline CDR1 and CDR2: MGHRA and YSYEKL. With V trimmed by 0 bases and J by 2 bases, 2 bases remained unmatched. The sample belongs to a study of cytomegalovirus exposure and HLA in healthy donors. The study, taken as a whole, reports: For most TCR sequences rarity was the rule, although some public TCRs occurred in many donors. Cytomegalovirus-associated status was assigned to 164 TCR beta chains. Both high specificity and high sensitivity reportedly marked the classifier's diagnosis of cytomegalovirus status.

The clonotype originates from a woman aged 18-29 years in good health and CMV-seropositive. The sequencing sample was made of PBMCs. The chain recombines TRBV4-1 with TRBJ2-7, with TRBD2 identical over 9 bases. The CDR3 protein is CASSQETSGTYEQYF. The CDR3 coding sequence is TGCGCCAGCAGCCAAGAGACTAGCGGTACCTACGAGCAGTACTTC.